Sequencing of this TCR beta chain was carried out in a study of T cells after yellow fever vaccination. Whole-study results and caveats: Clonotypes appearing in both CD4 and CD8 compartments existed, and their share was small. Peaking faster, on day 5 versus 15, the secondary response was nonetheless weaker.

At least ten counts were recorded for this clonotype. Its antigen remains unidentified. Germline lookup yields CDR1 MGHRA and CDR2 YSYEKL. This CDR3 has 22 amino acids. V was clipped by 2 bases and J by 1 base; unmatched bases: 20. 5'RACE template switching produced TCR cDNA carrying a universal primer site and UMIs. TCRdb re-derived calls from the 5' RACE reads in MiXCR, one entry per CDR3 protein. This table has 200,000 to 300,000 distinct CDR3 sequences, over 10% appearing once. The receptor was derived from a young man who received the YFV17D yellow fever vaccine. The chain recombines TRBV4-1 with TRBJ2-3, with 11 nucleotides matching TRBD2. Sequenced here: CD4+ T cells sorted from PBMCs, sampled 45 days after the yellow fever booster vaccination. CDR3 nucleotides: TGCGCCAGCAGCCAATGGGGACCCGGACTAGCGGGCAGGGAGTCCGGCACAGATACGCAGTATTTT. Encoded protein: CASSQWGPGLAGRESGTDTQYF.